This is a list of T cell receptor beta chains from one sample in a study of blood T cell repertoires in COVID-19. Some clones are missing from TCRdb's copy, which holds only in-frame ones; the method was immunoSEQ multiplex PCR. The sample holds over 250,000 clones, 85% to 90% seen once. The specimen was peripheral blood. These TCRs come from a human donor in a cohort sampled during active COVID-19. Each CDR3 is given with its conserved first and last residue. The D gene is left open where the match is weak. Only part of the rows carry a size: once, few, many, or a class if the clone is expanded.

D gene,V gene,clone size,J gene,CDR3 DNA,CDR3 protein
-,TRBV9,-,TRBJ2-3,TGTGCCAGCAGCGCCCGAAGAGTAAGCACAGATACGCAGTATTTT,CASSARRVSTDTQYF
-,TRBV5-5,-,TRBJ2-1,TGTGCCAGCACCTTATCCGGTTGGGACTCCAATGAGCAGTTCTTC,CASTLSGWDSNEQFF
TRBD2,TRBV28,-,TRBJ2-1,TGTGCCAGCAGTTTAAGGAGCGGGGCCCGAGCCGGCGAGCAGTTCTTC,CASSLRSGARAGEQFF
TRBD2,TRBV23-1,few,TRBJ2-5,TGCGCCAGCAGTCGGGGAGGGCATCAGTACTTC,CASSRGGHQYF
-,TRBV14,-,TRBJ2-7,TGTGCCAGCAGCCCAAGTCCTCGCTTCACAAGCGAGCAGTACTTC,CASSPSPRFTSEQYF
TRBD2,TRBV27,-,TRBJ2-3,TGTGCCAGCCGCCCCGGGACTAGCGGGTCAGATACGCAGTATTTT,CASRPGTSGSDTQYF
-,TRBV30,-,TRBJ2-1,TGTGCCTGGAGCGTGGCGGGCAATGAGCAGTTCTTC,CAWSVAGNEQFF
TRBD2,TRBV29-1,-,TRBJ2-7,TGCAGCGTTGTTTCAGCGGGAGAAGGCTACGAGCAGTACTTC,CSVVSAGEGYEQYF
TRBD2,TRBV9,-,TRBJ2-5,TGTGCCAGCAAAGCCGGACTAGCGGGAGTTGAGACCCAGTACTTC,CASKAGLAGVETQYF
TRBD2,TRBV5-1,-,TRBJ2-1,TGCGCCAGCAGCTTGCGGACTAGCGGGCTCAATGAGCAGTTCTTC,CASSLRTSGLNEQFF
-,TRBV6-2/TRBV6-3,-,TRBJ1-5,TGTGCCAGCAGTTATGCAACTATCAGACAGCCCCAGCATTTT,CASSYATIRQPQHF
TRBD2,TRBV5-1,-,TRBJ2-1,TGCGCCAGCAGCTTGGAGGGGGCGAGACTAGCGGGAGGTAGTGAGCAGTTCTTC,CASSLEGARLAGGSEQFF
-,TRBV2,-,TRBJ2-1,TGTGCCAGCAAGGAGGAGGCCAATGAGCAGTTCTTC,CASKEEANEQFF
-,TRBV3-1/TRBV3-2,-,TRBJ2-1,TGTGCCAGCAGCCAAGGAACTGCTCAATGGGAGCAGTTCTTC,CASSQGTAQWEQFF
TRBD1,TRBV28,once,TRBJ1-2,TGTGCCAGCAGTTTAGGGACAGCTAACTATGGCTACACCTTC,CASSLGTANYGYTF
-,TRBV11-2,-,TRBJ2-7,TGTGCCAGCAGCTTATTCGGGGGTGTCTACGAGCAGTACTTC,CASSLFGGVYEQYF
-,TRBV7-9,-,TRBJ2-2,TGTGCCAGCAGCTCGGGACTTACCGGGGAGCTGTTTTTT,CASSSGLTGELFF
-,TRBV4-1,-,TRBJ1-3,TGCGCCAGCAGCAGCCGAACCTGGGGAAACACCATATATTTT,CASSSRTWGNTIYF
-,TRBV2,-,TRBJ1-1,TGTGCCAGCAGAGAACAGGATTTAGTCACTGAAGCTTTCTTT,CASREQDLVTEAFF
-,TRBV24-1,-,TRBJ1-5,TGTGCCACCGGCGGGGATGTTTATCAGCCCCAGCATTTT,CATGGDVYQPQHF
-,TRBV7-2,-,TRBJ2-1,TGTGCCAGCAGCCCCGACAGAAGCTCCTACAATGAGCAGTTCTTC,CASSPDRSSYNEQFF
-,TRBV3-1/TRBV3-2,-,TRBJ2-7,TGTGCCAGCAGCCAACTCGGCGAGCAGTACTTC,CASSQLGEQYF
-,TRBV10-2,-,TRBJ1-1,TGCGCCAGCAGGGATGGGGACTTGAACACTGAAGCTTTCTTT,CASRDGDLNTEAFF
-,TRBV19,-,TRBJ1-5,TGTGCCAGTAGTGCCCGGGGGGGGCTACGGCAGCCCCAGCATTTT,CASSARGGLRQPQHF
TRBD2,TRBV19,-,TRBJ2-1,TGTGCCAGTAGTCCGCCTCCCGGGACTAGCTACAATGAGCAGTTCTTC,CASSPPPGTSYNEQFF
-,TRBV7-2,-,TRBJ2-3,TGTGCCAGCAGCTTAGGACCCTCGGGACTGAGTACAGATACGCAGTATTTT,CASSLGPSGLSTDTQYF
-,TRBV5-4,-,TRBJ1-3,TGTGCCAGCAGCCAAAAACAGGGTACGAACACCATATATTTT,CASSQKQGTNTIYF
TRBD2,TRBV4-1,once,TRBJ2-2,TGCGCCAGCAGCCCTCCTTTGGGACTAGCGGGAAGGGGCACCGGGGAGCTGTTTTTT,CASSPPLGLAGRGTGELFF
-,TRBV6-1,few,TRBJ1-2,TGTGCCAGCAGTGATACCTACCCCTACACCTTC,CASSDTYPYTF
-,TRBV5-1,-,TRBJ1-2,TGCGCCAGCAGCCAGGATGCACCATATGGCTACACCTTC,CASSQDAPYGYTF
TRBD2,TRBV7-9,once,TRBJ2-3,TGTGCCAGCAGCTTAACTAGCGGGATCACAGATACGCAGTATTTT,CASSLTSGITDTQYF
-,TRBV7-6,-,TRBJ2-1,TGTGCCAGCAGCTTCGGGAACTACAATGAGCAGTTCTTC,CASSFGNYNEQFF
-,TRBV5-1,-,TRBJ2-5,TGCGCCAGCAGCCAAGGCGGTAGCTTGTACCAAGAGACCCAGTACTTC,CASSQGGSLYQETQYF
-,TRBV6-5,-,TRBJ1-2,TGTGCCAGCACCGCTGGGACGGGAGATTATGGCTACACCTTC,CASTAGTGDYGYTF
-,TRBV28,-,TRBJ1-5,TGTGCCAGTCAACCCGGTTTTCAGCCCCAGCATTTT,CASQPGFQPQHF
TRBD1,TRBV7-8,-,TRBJ2-3,TGTGCCAGCAGCTTCTCCGGGACAGGGGTTAGAGATACGCAGTATTTT,CASSFSGTGVRDTQYF
TRBD1,TRBV5-4,few,TRBJ1-3,TGTGCCAGCAGCCGCTGGGACAGCGGAAACACCATATATTTT,CASSRWDSGNTIYF
-,TRBV5-6,-,TRBJ2-2,TGTGCCAGCAGCCCAAGCGAAAACACCGGGGAGCTGTTTTTT,CASSPSENTGELFF
-,TRBV5-1,-,TRBJ2-1,TGCGCCAGCAGCTTTGATTGGCGGACAGACAATGAGCAGTTCTTC,CASSFDWRTDNEQFF
TRBD2,TRBV28,-,TRBJ2-5,TGTGCCAGCAGCAAAGCGGGACACCAAGAGACCCAGTACTTC,CASSKAGHQETQYF
TRBD1,TRBV9,-,TRBJ1-6,TGTGCCAGCAGCACCCTACAGGGGGCGGATTCACCCCTCCACTTT,CASSTLQGADSPLHF
TRBD1,TRBV7-6,-,TRBJ1-5,TGTGCCAGCAGCTTAGGTCAGGGGGGACAGGGCCATCAGCCCCAGCATTTT,CASSLGQGGQGHQPQHF
-,TRBV15,-,TRBJ2-7,TGTGCCACCAGCAGAGTTAAGGGGAAGAACGAGCAGTACTTC,CATSRVKGKNEQYF
TRBD1,TRBV18,-,TRBJ2-2,TGTGCCAGCTCACCACGGGGACAGAACTTTCGCGGGGAGCTGTTTTTT,CASSPRGQNFRGELFF
-,TRBV6-5,-,TRBJ2-1,TGTGCCAGCACGTTCTCGGGGAACACCCGGGGTGAGCAGTTCTTC,CASTFSGNTRGEQFF
-,TRBV5-1,-,TRBJ2-7,TGCGCCAGCAGCTTGGACGGGGGCGAGCAGTACTTC,CASSLDGGEQYF
-,TRBV11-2,-,TRBJ1-4,TGTGCCAGCAGCCCAGGCCTTAATGAAAAACTGTTTTTT,CASSPGLNEKLFF
TRBD1,TRBV19,-,TRBJ1-1,TGTGCCAGTAGTGCCGGGACAGGGGCTGAAGCTTTCTTT,CASSAGTGAEAFF
-,TRBV11-2,-,TRBJ1-2,TGTGCCAGCAGCTCAGGTGGCAGGGCCTATGGCTACACCTTC,CASSSGGRAYGYTF
-,TRBV4-1,once,TRBJ1-4,TGCGCCAGCAGCCAAGAAGAAGGAGCGGCCTTGGGAAAACTGTTTTTT,CASSQEEGAALGKLFF
-,TRBV18,-,TRBJ1-2,TGTGCCAGCTCACCACGGACAGTAGGTTTACACACCTTC,CASSPRTVGLHTF
TRBD2,TRBV7-8,-,TRBJ2-2,TGTGCCAGCAGCCCTACCAGACTAGCGGAGAACACCGGGGAGCTGTTTTTT,CASSPTRLAENTGELFF
TRBD2,TRBV2,-,TRBJ2-2,TGTGCCAGCGCGCGGGAGGGCCGTACCGGGGAGCTGTTTTTT,CASAREGRTGELFF